This T cell receptor beta chain comes out of a study of cytomegalovirus exposure and HLA in healthy donors. Regarding the study as a whole: The study put 160 or so TCR beta chains on its list as cytomegalovirus-associated. The authors later found TCR association rates varying by HLA locus, with DRB1 most and HLA-C fewest.

The PCR used 60 Vbeta and 13 Jbeta primers. Profiling relied on immunoSEQ multiplex PCR, and the TCRdb table lists in-frame clones only, not all of them. Its table lists about 51,000 clones. A word on this clone: Antigen specificity is unknown.

Trimming removed 4 bases from V and 3 bases from J; junction bases left unmatched: 9. Germline loops: CDR1 SGHDT, CDR2 YYEEEE. This CDR3 spans 15 amino acids. This chain connects TRBV5-6 to TRBJ2-7; 8 nucleotides match TRBD1. This clonotype was obtained from a female donor in good health and CMV-seronegative. Sequenced input: PBMCs. The DNA of the CDR3 is TGTGCCAGCAGCGATCCGGGACAGGAAAACTACGAGCAGTACTTC. Translated, it gives CASSDPGQENYEQYF.